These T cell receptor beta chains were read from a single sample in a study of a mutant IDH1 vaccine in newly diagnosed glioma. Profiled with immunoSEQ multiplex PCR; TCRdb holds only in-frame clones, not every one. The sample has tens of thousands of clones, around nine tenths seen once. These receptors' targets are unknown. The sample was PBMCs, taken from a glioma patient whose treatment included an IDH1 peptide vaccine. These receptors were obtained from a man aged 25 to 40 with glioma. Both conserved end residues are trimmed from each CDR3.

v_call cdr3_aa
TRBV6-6 ASRQPDRGNTEAF
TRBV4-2 ASSPGHPTSGPPYEQY
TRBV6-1 ASSETWGAYNEQF
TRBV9 ASSGGLPETQY
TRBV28 ASSRSTDTQY
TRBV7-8 ASSLGVFGYT
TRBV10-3 AITKGQAEGTQY
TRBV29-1 SVEGVGRRAQY
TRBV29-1 SLTGTGGPDTQY
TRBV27 ASRSTGNSGNTIY
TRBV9 ASSVGGANEQY
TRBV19 ASSKQGAASPLH
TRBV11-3 ASSLQGSYNEQF
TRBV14 ASSRGAGAIYEQY
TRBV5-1 ASSLTGWSRTEAF
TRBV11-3 ASSLGTGPSGDTEAF
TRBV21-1 ASTSGGSIGSSYEQY
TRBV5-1 ASSVGNGYEQY
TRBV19 APLSGEDSGQPQH
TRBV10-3 AISESRGSSYEQY
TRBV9 ASSSGTTQTGTQY
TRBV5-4 ASSWTDGGTYGYT
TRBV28 ASSLWGQGGIIEKLF
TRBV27 ASSFRTSGLDTQY
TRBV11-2 ASSSLQGVGTEAF
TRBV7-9 ASSSPGGLNTEAF
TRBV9 ASSVFRQGRNYGYT
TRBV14 ASMKGDGYEQY
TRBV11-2 ASSLESGGRVKLYEQY